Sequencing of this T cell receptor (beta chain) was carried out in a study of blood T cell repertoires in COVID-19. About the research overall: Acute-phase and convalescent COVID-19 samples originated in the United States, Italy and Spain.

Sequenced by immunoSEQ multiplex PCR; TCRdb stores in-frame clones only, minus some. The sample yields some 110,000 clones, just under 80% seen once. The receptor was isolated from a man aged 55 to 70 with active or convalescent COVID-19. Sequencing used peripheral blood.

This CDR3 is CASSQDLGVGNQQFF. The CDR3 nucleotides read TGTGCCAGCAGCCAAGATCTAGGGGTAGGAAATCAGCAGTTCTTC. The rearrangement links TRBV3-1 (or the pseudogene TRBV3-2) to TRBJ2-1, with D perhaps matching TRBD1 (5 bases). Germline V gene sequence: CDR1 LGHDT, CDR2 YNNKEL (reference sequence). This CDR3 spans 15 amino acids. V dropped 0 bases and J dropped 11 bases, with 17 bases sitting between them.